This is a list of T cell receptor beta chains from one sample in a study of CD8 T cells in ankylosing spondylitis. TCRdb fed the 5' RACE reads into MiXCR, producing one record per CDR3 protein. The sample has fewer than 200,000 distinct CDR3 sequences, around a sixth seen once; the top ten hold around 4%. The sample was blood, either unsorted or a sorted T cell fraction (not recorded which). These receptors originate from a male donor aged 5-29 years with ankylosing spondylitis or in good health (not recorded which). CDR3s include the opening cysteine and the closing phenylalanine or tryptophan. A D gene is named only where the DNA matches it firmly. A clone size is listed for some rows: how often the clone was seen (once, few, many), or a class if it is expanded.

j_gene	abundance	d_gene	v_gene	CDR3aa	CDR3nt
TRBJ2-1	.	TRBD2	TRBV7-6	CASSFGLAGISYNEQFF	TGTGCCAGCAGCTTCGGACTAGCGGGGATCTCCTACAATGAGCAGTTCTTC
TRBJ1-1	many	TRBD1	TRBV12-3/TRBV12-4	CASTPGQGRTEAFF	TGTGCCAGCACCCCGGGACAGGGGAGGACTGAAGCTTTCTTT
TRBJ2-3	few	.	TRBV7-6	CASSLGTANTDTQYF	TGTGCCAGCAGCTTAGGGACAGCTAACACAGATACGCAGTATTTT
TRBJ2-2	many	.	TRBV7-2	CASSLVGPSGTGELFF	TGTGCCAGCAGCTTAGTTGGACCAAGTGGTACCGGGGAGCTGTTTTTT
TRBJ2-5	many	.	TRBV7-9	CASSLTLQTQYF	TGTGCCAGCAGCTTAACCCTCCAGACCCAGTACTTC
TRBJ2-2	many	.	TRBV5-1	CASSRPLTGELFF	TGCGCCAGCAGCAGACCATTGACCGGGGAGCTGTTTTTT
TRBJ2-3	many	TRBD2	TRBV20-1	CSATATSGFFADTQYF	TGCAGTGCTACGGCGACTAGCGGGTTTTTTGCAGATACGCAGTATTTT
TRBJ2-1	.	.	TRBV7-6	CASSLDVRVMNEQFF	TGTGCCAGCAGCTTAGACGTCAGGGTAATGAATGAGCAGTTCTTC
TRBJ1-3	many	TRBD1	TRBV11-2	CASSLIWTGGNTIYF	TGTGCCAGCAGCTTAATATGGACAGGGGGAAACACCATATATTTT
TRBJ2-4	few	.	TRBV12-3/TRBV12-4	CASSLGPGDIQYF	TGTGCCAGCAGTTTGGGCCCCGGAGACATTCAGTACTTC
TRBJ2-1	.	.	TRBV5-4	CASSLERESYNEQFF	TGTGCCAGCAGCTTGGAAAGGGAGTCCTACAATGAGCAGTTCTTC
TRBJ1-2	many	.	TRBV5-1	CASSLQGGDYGYTF	TGCGCCAGCAGCTTACAGGGAGGGGACTATGGCTACACCTTC
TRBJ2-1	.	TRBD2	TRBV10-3	CATGGWAGNNEQFF	TGTGCCACCGGGGGGTGGGCTGGAAACAATGAGCAGTTCTTC
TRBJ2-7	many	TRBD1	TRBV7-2	CASSLSLRQGHSYEQYF	TGTGCCAGCAGCTTAAGTCTTCGACAGGGCCACTCCTACGAGCAGTACTTC
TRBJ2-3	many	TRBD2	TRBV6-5	CASSYGGGATDTQYF	TGTGCCAGCAGTTACGGCGGGGGGGCCACAGATACGCAGTATTTT
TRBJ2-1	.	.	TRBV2	CASIDVYEQFF	TGTGCCAGCATAGATGTCTATGAGCAGTTCTTC
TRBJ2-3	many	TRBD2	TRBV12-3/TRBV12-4	CASRGTSGSDTQYF	TGTGCCAGCAGGGGGACTAGCGGGAGCGATACGCAGTATTTT
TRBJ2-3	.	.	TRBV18	CASSPHRTDTQYF	TGTGCCAGCTCACCACACCGGACAGATACGCAGTATTTT
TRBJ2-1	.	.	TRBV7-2	CASSTYCNEQFF	TGTGCCAGCAGCACGTACTGCAATGAGCAGTTCTTC
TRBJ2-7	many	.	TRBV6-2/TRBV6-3	CASSYAYEQYF	TGTGCCAGCAGTTACGCCTACGAGCAGTACTTC
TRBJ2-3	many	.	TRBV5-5	CASSLSGTTTDTQYF	TGTGCCAGCAGCTTATCGGGCACCACTACAGATACGCAGTATTTT
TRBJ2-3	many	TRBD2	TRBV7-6	CASRPGLAGGITQYF	TGTGCCAGCAGACCGGGACTAGCGGGAGGGATTACGCAGTATTTT
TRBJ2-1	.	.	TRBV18	CASSPGAEQFF	TGTGCCAGCTCACCAGGTGCTGAGCAGTTCTTC
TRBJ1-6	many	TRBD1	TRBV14	CASSQLTGVRSPLHF	TGTGCCAGCAGCCAACTCACAGGGGTGCGATCACCCCTCCACTTT
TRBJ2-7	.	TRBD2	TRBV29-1	CSVVLAGDYEQYF	TGCAGCGTCGTCCTAGCGGGAGATTACGAGCAGTACTTC
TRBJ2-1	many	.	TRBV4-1	CASSPQGDTGLSYNEQFF	TGCGCCAGCAGCCCCCAAGGTGACACAGGTCTCTCCTACAATGAGCAGTTCTTC
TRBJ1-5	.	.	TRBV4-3	CASSQEYGRDNQPQHF	TGCGCCAGCAGCCAAGAATATGGAAGGGACAATCAGCCCCAGCATTTT
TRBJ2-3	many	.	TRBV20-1	CSARDRRQIITDTQYF	TGCAGTGCTAGAGATCGGAGACAAATAATCACAGATACGCAGTATTTT
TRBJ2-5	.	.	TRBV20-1	CSARDRDRGQETQYF	TGCAGTGCTAGAGATCGGGATAGAGGTCAAGAGACCCAGTACTTC
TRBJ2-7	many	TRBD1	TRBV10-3	CAISGTGARYEQYF	TGTGCCATCAGCGGGACAGGGGCGCGGTACGAGCAGTACTTC
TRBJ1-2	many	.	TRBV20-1	CSASTGGYGYTF	TGCAGTGCCTCGACGGGCGGCTATGGCTACACCTTC
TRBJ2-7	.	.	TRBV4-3	CASSRSRAQGVTYEQYF	TGCGCCAGCAGCCGGTCCCGGGCTCAGGGAGTGACTTACGAGCAGTACTTC
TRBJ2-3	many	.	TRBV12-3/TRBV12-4	CASGGDTQYF	TGTGCCAGCGGCGGGGATACGCAGTATTTT
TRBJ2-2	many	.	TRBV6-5	CASSYREFGELFF	TGTGCCAGCAGTTACCGAGAATTCGGGGAGCTGTTTTTT
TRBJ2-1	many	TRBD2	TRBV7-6	CASSLSPSGRANEQFF	TGTGCCAGCAGCTTGTCCCCTAGCGGGAGGGCAAATGAGCAGTTCTTC
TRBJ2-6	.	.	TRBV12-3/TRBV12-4	CASSPVDGANVLTF	TGTGCCAGCAGTCCGGTAGATGGGGCCAACGTCCTGACTTTC
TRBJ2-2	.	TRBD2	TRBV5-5	CASSLSGRVDTGELFF	TGTGCCAGCAGCTTAAGCGGGAGAGTAGACACCGGGGAGCTGTTTTTT
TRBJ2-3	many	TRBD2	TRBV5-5	CASSWEGRATDTQYF	TGTGCCAGCAGCTGGGAGGGGCGGGCCACAGATACGCAGTATTTT
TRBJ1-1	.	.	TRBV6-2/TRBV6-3	CASSYDNLKEAFF	TGTGCCAGCAGTTACGACAATCTAAAAGAAGCTTTCTTT
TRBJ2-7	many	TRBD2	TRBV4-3	CASSQGTSTYEQYF	TGCGCCAGCAGCCAAGGGACTAGCACCTACGAGCAGTACTTC
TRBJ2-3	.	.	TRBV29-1	CSVDSGTQYF	TGCAGCGTTGATTCCGGTACGCAGTATTTT
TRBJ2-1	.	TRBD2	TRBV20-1	CSAFLSGIGQFF	TGCAGTGCCTTTTTAAGCGGGATCGGGCAGTTCTTC
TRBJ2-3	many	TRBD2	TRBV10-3	CAISETGGGADTQYF	TGTGCCATCAGTGAGACGGGAGGAGGCGCAGATACGCAGTATTTT
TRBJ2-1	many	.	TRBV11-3	CASSTTGLPNEQFF	TGTGCCAGCAGCACAACAGGGCTGCCCAATGAGCAGTTCTTC
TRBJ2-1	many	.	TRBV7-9	CASSLTGGEQFF	TGTGCCAGCAGCTTAACCGGGGGAGAGCAGTTCTTC
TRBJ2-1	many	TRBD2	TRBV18	CASSPGVAGSYNEQFF	TGTGCCAGCTCACCCGGGGTAGCGGGATCCTACAATGAGCAGTTCTTC
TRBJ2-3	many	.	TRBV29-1	CSVGGRVSTDTQYF	TGCAGCGTTGGGGGCAGGGTTAGCACAGATACGCAGTATTTT
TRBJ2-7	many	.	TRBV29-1	CSVPGAPGLGLSYEQYF	TGCAGCGTTCCTGGGGCCCCAGGGTTAGGTTTGTCCTACGAGCAGTACTTC
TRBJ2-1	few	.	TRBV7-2	CASSGMDSFYNEQFF	TGTGCCAGCAGCGGCATGGACAGTTTTTACAATGAGCAGTTCTTC
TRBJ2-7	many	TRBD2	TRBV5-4	CASSPGTSGAAYEQYF	TGTGCCAGCAGCCCCGGGACTAGCGGAGCAGCCTACGAGCAGTACTTC
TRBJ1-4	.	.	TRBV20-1	CSARDLQGLEKLFF	TGCAGTGCTAGAGATCTTCAGGGCCTCGAAAAACTGTTTTTT
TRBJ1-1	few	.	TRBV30	CAWSRWGAGANTEAFF	TGTGCCTGGAGTAGATGGGGGGCTGGTGCGAACACTGAAGCTTTCTTT
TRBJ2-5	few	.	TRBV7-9	CASSESRDKETQYF	TGTGCCAGCAGCGAGAGCCGGGACAAGGAGACCCAGTACTTC